This T cell receptor (beta chain) was identified in a study of beta chain features in type 1 diabetes. Overall study context: Healthy donors and patients had similar age, gender and cell yields. General study findings and limits: Across patients, naive, central memory and Treg TCRB repertoires exhibited apparently greater similarity than was observed across healthy donors. Among all four CD4+ subsets, Type 1 diabetes patients had TCRB CDR3s that were moderately but significantly shorter.

This clone was counted between two and nine times. Its antigen is undetermined. Sorting gave populations that all exceeded 95% purity. V lost 0 bases to trimming and J lost 4 bases, with 10 bases between them. Germline V gives CDR1 SGHRS, CDR2 YFSETQ. CDR3 length equals 14 residues. The sequenced template was cDNA made from the entire isolated RNA. The data were produced by immunoSEQ multiplex PCR, yet TCRdb's version contains in-frame clones alone and is incomplete. The data contain some 350,000 clones, 9.5% to 10% of them singletons. The source material was central memory CD4+ T cells from blood. The origin of this receptor is a man between 25 and 39 years old with type 1 diabetes. The rearrangement uses TRBV5-1 and TRBJ1-1, with D possibly being TRBD1 (5 bases). The CDR3 protein is CASSLGVRGTEAFF. Here the CDR3 DNA reads TGCGCCAGCAGCTTGGGGGTTAGGGGCACTGAAGCTTTCTTT.